These 17 T cell receptor beta chains were all obtained from the same sample, sequenced in a study of blood T cell repertoires in COVID-19. Generated by immunoSEQ multiplex PCR, the TCRdb table keeps only in-frame clones and is missing some. Of 250,000 to 300,000 clones listed, around four fifths were seen once; the top ten hold over 4.5%. Material for sequencing was peripheral blood. These TCRs come from a man in his 60s who had recovered from COVID-19.

This chain joins TRBV12-3 or TRBV12-4 and TRBJ1-2; no clear D. The CDR3 totals 13 residues. V was clipped by 3 bases and J by 6 bases, with 11 bases between them. The CDR3 DNA reads as TGTGCCAGCAGTTTGAATGGAGTAAATGGCTACACCTTC. This codes for CASSLNGVNGYTF.

The V call is TRBV7-2, the J call TRBJ2-1; no reliable D call. Germline CDR1 and CDR2: SGHTA and FQGNSA. The CDR3 has 14 amino acids. The V end was cut by 3 bases, the J end by 9 bases, with 15 bases between. CDR3 residues: CASSFGQTYGEQFF. The DNA for the CDR3 is TGTGCCAGCAGCTTTGGGCAAACCTACGGTGAGCAGTTCTTC.

In its sample, this clone was seen a few times. The chain joins TRBV19 to TRBJ1-5; D is ambiguous. V lost 6 bases and J 2 bases, leaving 14 bases between the germline ends. In germline, CDR1 is LNHDA, CDR2 SQIVND (reference sequence). This CDR3 region has 15 residues. The CDR3: CASRGQMVGNQPQHF. DNA for the CDR3: TGTGCCAGTAGGGGCCAGATGGTCGGCAATCAGCCCCAGCATTTT.

The chain uses TRBV5-1 and TRBJ1-6; TRBD1 might be the D (6 bases). From germline, CDR1 is SGHRS and CDR2 YFSETQ. The CDR3 loop spans 14 amino acids. The V end lost 1 base, the J end lost 10 bases, and 12 bases lay between the germline ends. CDR3 residues: CASSLKGVGSPLHF. As DNA, the CDR3 is TGCGCCAGCAGCTTGAAGGGGGTTGGGTCACCCCTCCACTTT.

This chain uses TRBV21-1 with TRBJ2-2; TRBD1, the table's D call, lacks a check against the DNA. TRBV21-1 is a recognized pseudogene. The CDR3 spans 18 residues. The CDR3 DNA sequence: TGTGCCAGCAACCAAGGCAGACTTGGACAGGGGGCTAGCGGGGAGCTGTTTTTT. Amino acid sequence: CASNQGRLGQGASGELFF.

This chain uses TRBV7-2 with TRBJ1-4; 8 bases line up with TRBD1. V was pared by 5 bases and J by 12 bases, with 11 bases of the junction left unmatched. The CDR3 has 14 amino acids. Germline V gene lookup returns CDR1 SGHTA and CDR2 FQGNSA. CDR3 loop: CASSDRTGRKELFF. CDR3 DNA sequence: TGTGCCAGCAGCGACCGGACAGGGAGAAAAGAACTGTTTTTT.

This sequence joins TRBV6-5 and TRBJ2-7; TRBD1 aligns across 8 bases. The junction had 7 bases not matched to a gene; V was cut back by 5 bases and J by 4 bases. The germline V gene has CDR1 MNHEY and CDR2 SVGAGI. The CDR3 extends over 14 amino acids. The CDR3 nucleotides are TGTGCCAGCAGTCCCCGGCAGGGGGCTTACGAGCAGTACTTC. Amino acid sequence: CASSPRQGAYEQYF.

The chain couples TRBV29-1 to TRBJ1-3, with D hard to call. Germline V gene lookup returns CDR1 SQVTM and CDR2 ANQGSEA. The CDR3 contains 13 residues. V dropped 7 bases and J dropped 1 base, with 11 bases sitting between them. The CDR3, as DNA: TGCAGCGCGGCAGGTGAATCTGGAAACACCATATATTTT. Protein sequence: CSAAGESGNTIYF.

J is TRBJ2-1 and V is TRBV19; TRBD1 matches at 9 bases. Per the germline V gene, CDR1 is LNHDA and CDR2 is SQIVND (reference sequence). The CDR3 has 13 residues. After removal of 2 bases from V and 8 bases from J, the junction contained 1 base not matched to a gene. CDR3 in DNA: TGTGCCAGTAGTATAACAGGGGGCGATGAGCAGTTCTTC. It translates to CASSITGGDEQFF.

The rearrangement links TRBV3-1 (or the pseudogene TRBV3-2) to TRBJ1-1; 7 bases map to TRBD1. Germline loops: CDR1 LGHDT, CDR2 YNNKEL (reference sequence). This CDR3 region has 13 residues. The V gene end was trimmed by 6 bases and the J gene end by 6 bases; junction bases not matched to a gene: 7. The CDR3: CASRGQSIPEAFF. Written as DNA, the CDR3 is TGTGCCAGCAGGGGACAGTCGATCCCTGAAGCTTTCTTT.

V gene TRBV6-5 combines with J gene TRBJ1-2, with D maybe TRBD1 (5 bases). The germline V and J ends were trimmed by 11 bases and 2 bases, with 12 bases remaining between them. This CDR3 is built from 12 residues. Germline CDR1 reads MNHEY; CDR2 reads SVGAGI. The CDR3 DNA reads as TGTGCCTCCAGGGAACAGAACTATGGCTACACCTTC. Its protein is CASREQNYGYTF.

V usage is TRBV7-9 and J usage is TRBJ2-1; D possibly corresponds to TRBD2 (6 bases). The CDR3 has 17 residues. Trimming stripped 5 bases from V and 0 bases from J, with 17 bases between. Germline lookup yields CDR1 SEHNR and CDR2 FQNEAQ (reference sequence). The CDR3 here is CASSKTGTSISYNEQFF. CDR3 nucleotide sequence: TGTGCCAGCAGCAAAACCGGGACTTCCATCTCCTACAATGAGCAGTTCTTC.

The chain has TRBV6-5 and TRBJ2-3; weak D call: TRBD2 (5 bases). CDR3 length equals 15 residues. Per germline, CDR1 MNHEY and CDR2 SVGAGI. V was pared by 6 bases and J by 6 bases, with 19 bases between. CDR3 residues: CASRELLRESDTQYF. Here the CDR3 DNA reads TGTGCCAGCAGGGAGCTATTGAGGGAGTCCGATACGCAGTATTTT.

The chain is built from TRBV7-2 and TRBJ1-2; D might be TRBD1 (5 bases). Germline V gives CDR1 SGHTA, CDR2 FQGNSA. The CDR3 consists of 15 residues. V was shortened by 5 bases and J by 7 bases, with 20 bases between the two germline ends. CDR3 amino acids: CASSRGIGGGGGYTF. The CDR3 DNA reads TGTGCCAGCAGCAGAGGCATCGGGGGTGGTGGTGGCTACACCTTC. The full variable domain, with the rest looked up from reference TRBV7-2 and TRBJ1-2, is GAGVSQSPSNKVTEKGKDVELRCDPISGHTALYWYRQSLGQGLEFLIYFQGNSAPDKSGLPSDRFSAERTGGSVSTLTIQRTQQEDSAVYLCASSRGIGGGGGYTFGSGTRLTVV.

The rearrangement links TRBV13 to TRBJ2-2; 7 positions agree with TRBD2. J gave up 1 base and V 1 base, and 3 bases lay outside the gene matches. The CDR3 sequence is 16 residues long. Germline CDR1 reads PRHDT; CDR2 reads FYEKMQ (reference sequence). CDR3 loop: CASSLDLAENTGELFF. CDR3 DNA sequence: TGTGCCAGCAGCTTAGATCTAGCGGAGAACACCGGGGAGCTGTTTTTT.

This sequence joins TRBV6-1 and TRBJ1-1; TRBD1 is a possible D gene (6 bases). The germline V and J ends were trimmed by 3 bases and 4 bases, with 18 bases remaining between them. The CDR3 sequence is 16 residues long. Germline-derived CDR1 and CDR2 are MNHNS and SASEGT. CDR3 DNA sequence: TGTGCCAGCAGTGACCCAGGGGCTAAATCTGGCACTGAAGCTTTCTTT. Protein: CASSDPGAKSGTEAFF.

The chain carries TRBV7-6 and TRBJ2-5; TRBD2 matches at 8 bases. Germline V lookup: CDR1 SGHVS, CDR2 FNYEAQ. J lost 2 bases, V lost 4 bases, and 6 bases had no gene match. CDR3 length equals 15 residues. The CDR3 region is CASSSTGGTQETQYF. For the CDR3, the DNA is TGTGCCAGCAGCTCCACGGGAGGGACACAAGAGACCCAGTACTTC.